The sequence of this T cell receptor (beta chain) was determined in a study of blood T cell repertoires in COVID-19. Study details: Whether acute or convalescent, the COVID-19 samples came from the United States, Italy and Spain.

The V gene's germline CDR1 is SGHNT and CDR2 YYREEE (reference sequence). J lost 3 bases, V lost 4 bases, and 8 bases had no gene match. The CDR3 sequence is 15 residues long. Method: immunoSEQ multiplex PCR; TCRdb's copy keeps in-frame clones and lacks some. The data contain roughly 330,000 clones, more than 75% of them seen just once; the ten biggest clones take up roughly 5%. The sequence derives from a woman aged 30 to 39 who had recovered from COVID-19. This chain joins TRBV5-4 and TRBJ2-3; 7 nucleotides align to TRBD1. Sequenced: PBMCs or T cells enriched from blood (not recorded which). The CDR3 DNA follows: TGTGCCAGCAGCCCTGACAGGGCCAGTACAGATACGCAGTATTTT. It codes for CASSPDRASTDTQYF.